The rows below give T cell receptor beta chains drawn from one sample of a study of CD8+CD57+ T cells in acquired aplastic anemia. TCRdb recomputed calls from the reads with MiXCR, one row per CDR3 protein. The sample holds hundreds of thousands of distinct CDR3 sequences, 50% to 65% seen once. The sequencing input was sorted CD4+, CD8+, or CD8+CD57+ T cells (not recorded which) from PBMCs. Every receptor here comes from a human donor with aplastic anemia. The CDR3 runs from the conserved cysteine through the conserved F or W. The order of the fields is CDR3 protein, CDR3 DNA, D gene, clone size, J gene, V gene. A D gene is named only where the DNA matches it firmly. Clone size is shown for a subset of rows, as once, few, many or a class of expanded clone.

CDR3 protein: CAISESGINSPLHF; CDR3 DNA: TGTGCCATCAGTGAGTCAGGGATAAATTCACCCCTCCACTTT; D gene: -; clone size: few; J gene: TRBJ1-6; V gene: TRBV10-3
CDR3 protein: CASSQDQAGLGANVLTF; CDR3 DNA: TGCGCCAGCAGCCAAGATCAAGCAGGGCTTGGGGCCAACGTCCTGACTTTC; D gene: -; clone size: many; J gene: TRBJ2-6; V gene: TRBV4-1
CDR3 protein: CSARWGGGRYEQYF; CDR3 DNA: TGCAGTGCTAGGTGGGGCGGGGGGCGTTACGAGCAGTACTTC; D gene: TRBD2; clone size: -; J gene: TRBJ2-7; V gene: TRBV20-1
CDR3 protein: CASSLLTGREQYF; CDR3 DNA: TGTGCCAGCAGCTTATTGACAGGGAGGGAGCAGTACTTC; D gene: -; clone size: -; J gene: TRBJ2-7; V gene: TRBV7-3
CDR3 protein: CASRTDRARNTEAFF; CDR3 DNA: TGTGCCAGTAGAACTGACAGGGCTCGGAACACTGAAGCTTTCTTT; D gene: TRBD1; clone size: once; J gene: TRBJ1-1; V gene: TRBV12-3/TRBV12-4
CDR3 protein: CASSKGGAGSETQYF; CDR3 DNA: TGTGCCAGCAGTAAGGGGGGCGCAGGATCCGAGACCCAGTACTTC; D gene: -; clone size: -; J gene: TRBJ2-5; V gene: TRBV7-8
CDR3 protein: CASSLELGADTQYF; CDR3 DNA: TGTGCCAGCAGTTTAGAACTAGGCGCAGATACGCAGTATTTT; D gene: -; clone size: many; J gene: TRBJ2-3; V gene: TRBV12-3/TRBV12-4
CDR3 protein: CATSGSGGDNEQFF; CDR3 DNA: TGTGCCACCAGTGGTAGCGGGGGGGACAATGAGCAGTTCTTC; D gene: TRBD2; clone size: -; J gene: TRBJ2-1; V gene: TRBV24-1
CDR3 protein: CASSLDRHYEQYF; CDR3 DNA: TGTGCCAGCAGCTTGGATAGGCACTACGAGCAGTACTTC; D gene: -; clone size: -; J gene: TRBJ2-7; V gene: TRBV5-6
CDR3 protein: CASSYSRLAGAHYNEQFF; CDR3 DNA: TGTGCCAGCAGTTACTCCCGACTAGCGGGGGCCCACTACAATGAGCAGTTCTTC; D gene: TRBD2; clone size: -; J gene: TRBJ2-1; V gene: TRBV6-5
CDR3 protein: CASSISRDRGRCHF; CDR3 DNA: TGTGCCAGTAGTATAAGTCGGGACAGGGGAAGGTGTCATTTT; D gene: TRBD1; clone size: -; J gene: TRBJ1-5; V gene: TRBV19
CDR3 protein: CSARDTISLAEAFF; CDR3 DNA: TGCAGTGCTAGAGATACCATCTCCCTAGCTGAAGCTTTCTTT; D gene: -; clone size: -; J gene: TRBJ1-1; V gene: TRBV20-1
CDR3 protein: CASSFSGAAYRIRRGGHETQYF; CDR3 DNA: TGTGCCAGCAGCTTTAGCGGGGCGGCATATCGGATTCGGCGGGGGGGCCACGAGACCCAGTACTTC; D gene: TRBD2; clone size: -; J gene: TRBJ2-5; V gene: TRBV5-8
CDR3 protein: CSARDFPEQYF; CDR3 DNA: TGCAGTGCTAGAGATTTTCCCGAGCAGTACTTC; D gene: -; clone size: -; J gene: TRBJ2-7; V gene: TRBV20-1
CDR3 protein: CASSQERGNQPQHF; CDR3 DNA: TGCGCCAGCAGCCAAGAGAGGGGCAATCAGCCCCAGCATTTT; D gene: -; clone size: many; J gene: TRBJ1-5; V gene: TRBV4-1
CDR3 protein: CASSLGLPGQAYEQYF; CDR3 DNA: TGTGCCAGCAGCTTAGGACTCCCGGGACAGGCATACGAGCAGTACTTC; D gene: TRBD1; clone size: -; J gene: TRBJ2-7; V gene: TRBV11-2
CDR3 protein: CASSSMDGYEQYF; CDR3 DNA: TGTGCCAGCAGCTCGATGGACGGCTACGAGCAGTACTTC; D gene: -; clone size: few; J gene: TRBJ2-7; V gene: TRBV11-2
CDR3 protein: CASSFGGALHEQFF; CDR3 DNA: TGTGCCAGCAGTTTTGGGGGGGCTCTACACGAGCAGTTCTTC; D gene: -; clone size: -; J gene: TRBJ2-1; V gene: TRBV12-3/TRBV12-4
CDR3 protein: CSARADRRRDNQPQHF; CDR3 DNA: TGCAGTGCTAGAGCCGACAGGAGGAGAGATAATCAGCCCCAGCATTTT; D gene: -; clone size: -; J gene: TRBJ1-5; V gene: TRBV20-1
CDR3 protein: CASSLTRDYEQYF; CDR3 DNA: TGTGCCAGCAGCTTAACCCGCGATTACGAGCAGTACTTC; D gene: -; clone size: -; J gene: TRBJ2-7; V gene: TRBV7-3
CDR3 protein: CSARDRRIRTDTQYF; CDR3 DNA: TGCAGTGCTCGCGACCGACGAATTCGGACAGATACGCAGTATTTT; D gene: -; clone size: few; J gene: TRBJ2-3; V gene: TRBV20-1
CDR3 protein: CASSAWDRGQDGYTF; CDR3 DNA: TGTGCCAGCAGCGCTTGGGACAGGGGGCAGGATGGCTACACCTTC; D gene: TRBD1; clone size: -; J gene: TRBJ1-2; V gene: TRBV7-8
CDR3 protein: CASSPPHENTEAFF; CDR3 DNA: TGTGCCAGCTCACCACCGCACGAGAACACTGAAGCTTTCTTT; D gene: -; clone size: -; J gene: TRBJ1-1; V gene: TRBV18
CDR3 protein: CASSSDRFNEQFF; CDR3 DNA: TGTGCCAGCAGCTCCGACAGGTTCAATGAGCAGTTCTTC; D gene: -; clone size: many; J gene: TRBJ2-1; V gene: TRBV11-2
CDR3 protein: CASSLSRTGELFF; CDR3 DNA: TGTGCCAGCAGTTTATCGAGAACCGGGGAGCTGTTTTTT; D gene: -; clone size: few; J gene: TRBJ2-2; V gene: TRBV12-3/TRBV12-4
CDR3 protein: CATRGREETGELFF; CDR3 DNA: TGTGCCACCCGAGGAAGGGAGGAGACCGGGGAGCTGTTTTTT; D gene: -; clone size: -; J gene: TRBJ2-2; V gene: TRBV24-1
CDR3 protein: CASSSGQGFRTDTQYF; CDR3 DNA: TGTGCCAGTAGTAGCGGACAGGGCTTTCGGACAGATACGCAGTATTTT; D gene: TRBD1; clone size: many; J gene: TRBJ2-3; V gene: TRBV19
CDR3 protein: CASSFGTSGRGDEQFF; CDR3 DNA: TGTGCCAGCAGCTTCGGGACTAGCGGGAGAGGCGATGAGCAGTTCTTC; D gene: TRBD2; clone size: -; J gene: TRBJ2-1; V gene: TRBV7-9
CDR3 protein: CSARGSHRQETQYF; CDR3 DNA: TGCAGTGCTAGAGGTTCTCACAGGCAAGAGACCCAGTACTTC; D gene: -; clone size: -; J gene: TRBJ2-5; V gene: TRBV20-1
CDR3 protein: CASSYYRGRNQPQHF; CDR3 DNA: TGTGCCAGCAGCTACTACAGGGGGCGCAATCAGCCCCAGCATTTT; D gene: TRBD1; clone size: many; J gene: TRBJ1-5; V gene: TRBV7-2
CDR3 protein: CSASPGWANEKLFF; CDR3 DNA: TGCAGTGCTAGTCCCGGATGGGCTAATGAAAAACTGTTTTTT; D gene: -; clone size: -; J gene: TRBJ1-4; V gene: TRBV20-1
CDR3 protein: CASRAGDRVEQYF; CDR3 DNA: TGTGCCAGTAGAGCCGGGGACAGGGTCGAGCAGTACTTC; D gene: TRBD1; clone size: -; J gene: TRBJ2-7; V gene: TRBV2
CDR3 protein: CASRPGVGGKLFF; CDR3 DNA: TGTGCCAGCAGGCCAGGGGTAGGTGGAAAACTGTTTTTT; D gene: -; clone size: -; J gene: TRBJ1-4; V gene: TRBV6-4
CDR3 protein: CASKTGNAETQYF; CDR3 DNA: TGTGCCAGCAAGACGGGGAACGCAGAGACCCAGTACTTC; D gene: -; clone size: once; J gene: TRBJ2-5; V gene: TRBV2
CDR3 protein: CSARGNGQRANSPLHF; CDR3 DNA: TGCAGTGCTAGAGGGAACGGACAGAGGGCGAATTCACCCCTCCACTTT; D gene: -; clone size: -; J gene: TRBJ1-6; V gene: TRBV20-1
CDR3 protein: CASSQLRSTASGYTF; CDR3 DNA: TGTGCCAGCAGCCAACTACGGTCGACAGCTTCTGGCTACACCTTC; D gene: -; clone size: -; J gene: TRBJ1-2; V gene: TRBV14
CDR3 protein: CASSLSGRNDEQFF; CDR3 DNA: TGTGCCAGCAGCTTAAGCGGGAGGAACGATGAGCAGTTCTTC; D gene: TRBD2; clone size: many; J gene: TRBJ2-1; V gene: TRBV7-9
CDR3 protein: CATSRVSDRRRHF; CDR3 DNA: TGTGCCACCAGCAGGGTTTCGGACCGCCGACGGCATTTT; D gene: -; clone size: -; J gene: TRBJ1-5; V gene: TRBV15
CDR3 protein: CASRTGFSTNEKLFF; CDR3 DNA: TGTGCCAGCAGGACAGGGTTTTCAACTAATGAAAAACTGTTTTTT; D gene: TRBD1; clone size: many; J gene: TRBJ1-4; V gene: TRBV2
CDR3 protein: CASSPRTGRNTEAFF; CDR3 DNA: TGTGCCAGCAGCCCCCGGACAGGGCGGAACACTGAAGCTTTCTTT; D gene: TRBD1; clone size: -; J gene: TRBJ1-1; V gene: TRBV12-3/TRBV12-4
CDR3 protein: CASSFEGLDEQYF; CDR3 DNA: TGTGCCAGCAGTTTCGAGGGACTAGACGAGCAGTACTTC; D gene: TRBD2; clone size: -; J gene: TRBJ2-7; V gene: TRBV25-1
CDR3 protein: CSAVTPGDLSYEQYF; CDR3 DNA: TGCAGTGCCGTTACCCCAGGGGACCTCTCCTACGAGCAGTACTTC; D gene: -; clone size: -; J gene: TRBJ2-7; V gene: TRBV20-1
CDR3 protein: CASSLRLESYNEQFF; CDR3 DNA: TGTGCCAGCAGCTTACGCCTAGAGTCCTACAATGAGCAGTTCTTC; D gene: -; clone size: many; J gene: TRBJ2-1; V gene: TRBV7-3
CDR3 protein: CASTRQGYTEAFF; CDR3 DNA: TGTGCCAGTACCAGACAGGGGTACACTGAAGCTTTCTTT; D gene: TRBD1; clone size: -; J gene: TRBJ1-1; V gene: TRBV19
CDR3 protein: CSARGQGYGYTF; CDR3 DNA: TGCAGTGCTAGAGGACAGGGGTATGGCTACACCTTC; D gene: TRBD1; clone size: -; J gene: TRBJ1-2; V gene: TRBV20-1
CDR3 protein: CAWNLADETQYF; CDR3 DNA: TGTGCCTGGAACCTAGCGGACGAGACCCAGTACTTC; D gene: TRBD2; clone size: -; J gene: TRBJ2-5; V gene: TRBV7-9
CDR3 protein: CATSQEGITQYF; CDR3 DNA: TGTGCCACCAGTCAGGAGGGGATCACGCAGTATTTT; D gene: -; clone size: few; J gene: TRBJ2-3; V gene: TRBV24-1
CDR3 protein: CASSARDRNSPLHF; CDR3 DNA: TGTGCCAGCAGCGCCCGAGACCGTAATTCACCCCTCCACTTT; D gene: -; clone size: few; J gene: TRBJ1-6; V gene: TRBV9
CDR3 protein: CASSGQTGGVDEKLFF; CDR3 DNA: TGTGCCAGCAGTGGGCAGACAGGGGGCGTAGATGAAAAACTGTTTTTT; D gene: TRBD1; clone size: many; J gene: TRBJ1-4; V gene: TRBV25-1
CDR3 protein: CASSIFAGGRWMNEQFF; CDR3 DNA: TGTGCCAGCAGCATCTTCGCGGGGGGGCGGTGGATGAATGAGCAGTTCTTC; D gene: TRBD2; clone size: many; J gene: TRBJ2-1; V gene: TRBV7-9